What follows is one T cell receptor beta chain and its context. What it binds is unknown. Bulk tumor genomic DNA, about 570 ng per sample, was the template. Taken during surgery, several biopsies per primary tumor were spaced as far apart as possible within the tumor mass. The study enrolled patients with untreated, newly diagnosed non-small cell lung cancer who underwent curative surgery. V was shortened by 4 bases and J by 1 base, with 10 bases between the two germline ends. CDR1 SGHTA and CDR2 FQGNSA come from the germline V gene. The CDR3 is made up of 14 amino acids. In a multiplex PCR, 32 V and 13 J primers amplified TCR beta CDR3. TCRdb re-analysed the multiplex PCR reads in MiXCR, keeping a single row per CDR3 protein. The data contain 10,000 to 15,000 distinct CDR3 sequences, 23% of them singletons. The data derive from a study of immune heterogeneity within non-small cell lung tumors. Study-wide results and caveats: Identical dominant CDR3 beta clonotypes recurred among a patient's tumor sites, alongside site-unique high-frequency clones.

This chain joins TRBV7-2 and TRBJ2-5, with D possibly called TRBD1 or TRBD2 (5 bases each). This TCR derives from a man in his fifties with non-small cell lung cancer. Material: lung tumor tissue. In DNA, the CDR3 is TGTGCCAGCAGCTCGGGGCAGGTCCAAGAGACCCAGTACTTC. This sequence encodes CASSSGQVQETQYF.